This TCR beta chain was recorded in a study of T cells in Graves' hyperthyroidism and ophthalmopathy. The source material, RNA transcripts, was used to amplify TCR beta CDR3 regions. RT-PCR in the first round (using the HTBI primer set) targeted the TCR CDR3. TCRdb called the multiplex PCR reads again in MiXCR, with one record for every CDR3 protein. The table lists 700,000 or so distinct CDR3 sequences, roughly 15% of them singletons. J was trimmed by 7 bases and V by 2 bases; bases with no gene match: 11. The CDR3 spans 18 residues. Germline loops: CDR1 SEHNR, CDR2 FQNEAQ (reference sequence). This clonotype occurred a few times. Fresh peripheral blood, 8 to 10 ml, was the source of the PBMCs.

The sequence came from a woman in her forties or fifties with Graves' ophthalmopathy. The chain joins TRBV7-9 to TRBJ2-1; 13 bases map to TRBD2. Specimen: blood. The CDR3 DNA reads as TGTGCCAGCAGCTTACTCCGCGGGAGGACTAGCGGGAGTAATGAGCAGTTCTTC. It codes for CASSLLRGRTSGSNEQFF.